The clone carrying this TCR beta chain was detected once. No antigen is known for it. Sample time point: cycle 4 day 1 (C4D1), after around six weeks of nivolumab. Brentuximab vedotin exposure varied, and every patient relapsed after autologous stem cell transplantation. Measured with immunoSEQ multiplex PCR; TCRdb has only the in-frame clones, and not every one. The data hold more than 75,000 clones, with 85% to 95% observed a single time. The length of the CDR3 is 15 residues. Germline V gene sequence: CDR1 SGHVS, CDR2 FQNEAQ. V lost 1 base and J lost 3, with 13 bases in between. This sample is part of a study of PD-1 blockade in classical Hodgkin lymphoma. Study-level findings and limits: By C4D1 there was a significant rise in CD4+ TCR diversity but not in CD8+ TCR diversity. Complete responders showed a baseline diversity that resembled the diversity of newly diagnosed patients.

The clonotype originates from a human donor with classical Hodgkin lymphoma. The chain uses TRBV7-8 and TRBJ2-7; D ambiguous. The specimen comprised peripheral blood mononuclear cells (PBMCs), sampled before the fourth cycle of nivolumab. CDR3 amino acids: CASSLEVAMNYEQYF. The CDR3 coding sequence is TGTGCCAGCAGCTTAGAGGTTGCCATGAACTACGAGCAGTACTTC.